This TCR beta chain was obtained from a study of cytomegalovirus exposure and HLA in healthy donors (dated by TCRdb to about 2017). For the wider study: According to a later analysis, one platform produced both the 110 or so validation repertoires and the 666 repertoires of the first cohort. A separate validation cohort of about 110 different subjects was used in addition to the roughly 700-subject first cohort. To predict cytomegalovirus infection status, the study brought together high-throughput TCR immunosequencing, statistical association of individual TCRs with disease status, and machine learning. The aim of the study was to test whether cataloging public T cell receptors could identify signatures of past pathogen exposure. Beyond this particular receptor, the publication reports: Most TCR sequences were observed very rarely across donors, whereas some public TCRs were present in many individuals. The authors suggested that the approach could potentially be extended to other disease states and immunological phenotypes. Three of the identified cytomegalovirus-associated TCR beta chains were confirmed in vitro to be specific for cytomegalovirus antigens. The study listed 150 to 200 TCR beta chains as associated with cytomegalovirus. The classifier was reported to diagnose cytomegalovirus status with high specificity and sensitivity in both the original cohort and the validation cohort. Subsequent analysis determined that TCRs grouped into clusters in the first cohort also showed a tendency toward co-occurrence across the 130 or so validation repertoires, and approximately 93% of cluster scores exceeded 0. All 120 or so repertoires were used to score co-occurrence in the validation cohort in a later analysis, because that analysis had no HLA typing for the cohort.

The donors belonged to the validation cohort of over a hundred subjects, which was separate from the approximately 700-subject first cohort. In regard to this clone: It has no known antigen specificity. Base-call qualities are not available, and no considerably larger clone is one nucleotide away.

Receptor amplification or capture employed the immunoSEQ multiplex PCR assay. Per the authors' processing: To diagnose cytomegalovirus status from the catalog of TCR beta chain sequences, a statistical classification framework was built. TCRdb carries this immuneACCESS record with in-frame sequences only. Its versions omit some clonotypes, under half of them owing to an unresolved V gene in the studies checked, with the rest unexplained. From that table come the V and J calls and clone size; the DNA was used to work out D and trimming. The sample table holds a few hundred thousand clones, of which roughly 90% were seen once. Of the sample, approximately 0.9% is held by the ten largest clones. The CDR3 has 18 amino acids, counting the end cysteine and phenylalanine. The entry retains the CDR3 DNA only, 54 bases that are in frame from base 1. V is shortened by 1 base, J by 2 bases, and the region joining them spans 20 bases. Via the germline V gene (reference sequence), CDR1 is MNHEY and CDR2 SMNVEV.

The TCR was taken from a man aged 30 to 39 in good health and CMV-seronegative. Material: PBMCs. Recombination connected TRBV27 to TRBJ2-5; tentative D gene TRBD2, with 6 bases matching. The bases read TGTGCCAGCAGTTTATACGGAACCCTTTGGGACTCGCAAGAGACCCAGTACTTC. It codes for CASSLYGTLWDSQETQYF.